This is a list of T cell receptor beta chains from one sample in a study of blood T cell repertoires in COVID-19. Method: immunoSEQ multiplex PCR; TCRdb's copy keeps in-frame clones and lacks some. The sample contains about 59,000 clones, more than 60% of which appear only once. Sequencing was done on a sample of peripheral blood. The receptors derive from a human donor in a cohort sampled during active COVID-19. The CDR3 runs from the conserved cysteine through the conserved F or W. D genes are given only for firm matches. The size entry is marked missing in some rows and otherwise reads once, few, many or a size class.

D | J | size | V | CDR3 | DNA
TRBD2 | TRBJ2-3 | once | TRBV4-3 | CASSQVGIAGVTPNTQYF | TGCGCCAGCAGCCAAGTGGGGATAGCGGGAGTGACCCCGAATACGCAGTATTTT
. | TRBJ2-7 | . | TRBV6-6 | CASSSGLYEQYF | TGTGCCAGCAGTTCCGGACTCTACGAGCAGTACTTC
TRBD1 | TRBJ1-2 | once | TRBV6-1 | CASSEDVRGLGYTF | TGTGCCAGCAGTGAAGACGTCAGGGGGCTCGGCTACACCTTC
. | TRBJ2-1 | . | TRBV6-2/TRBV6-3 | CASSYSGAYNEQFF | TGTGCCAGCAGTTACTCAGGGGCCTACAATGAGCAGTTCTTC
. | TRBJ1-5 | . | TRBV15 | CATSRLQGVNQPQHF | TGTGCCACCAGCAGACTACAGGGTGTCAATCAGCCCCAGCATTTT
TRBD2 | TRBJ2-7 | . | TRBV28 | CASRIPGLSYEQYF | TGTGCCAGCAGGATACCGGGACTATCCTACGAGCAGTACTTC
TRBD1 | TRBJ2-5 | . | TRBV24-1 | CATSDLRATGREETQYF | TGTGCCACCAGTGATTTGAGAGCGACAGGGAGAGAGGAGACCCAGTACTTC
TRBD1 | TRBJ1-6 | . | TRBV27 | CASRPDRYSYNSPLHF | TGTGCCAGCAGACCGGACAGGTACTCCTATAATTCACCCCTCCACTTT
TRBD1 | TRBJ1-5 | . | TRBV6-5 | CASSSSPGTGGQPQHF | TGTGCCAGCAGTTCATCCCCCGGGACAGGGGGTCAGCCCCAGCATTTT
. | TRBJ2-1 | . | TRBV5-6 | CASSLEVGEYNEQFF | TGTGCCAGCAGCTTGGAAGTGGGCGAATACAATGAGCAGTTCTTC
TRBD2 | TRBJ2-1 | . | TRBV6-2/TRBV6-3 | CASSYELAGGNEQFF | TGTGCCAGCAGTTATGAGCTAGCGGGAGGAAATGAGCAGTTCTTC
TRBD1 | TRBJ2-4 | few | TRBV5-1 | CASRTGNIQYF | TGCGCCAGCAGGACAGGGAACATTCAGTACTTC
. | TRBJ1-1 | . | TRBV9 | CASSPGEGDTEAFF | TGTGCCAGCAGCCCGGGGGAAGGGGACACTGAAGCTTTCTTT
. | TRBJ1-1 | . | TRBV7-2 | CASSPRGQGFSTEAFF | TGTGCCAGCAGCCCCCGCGGGCAGGGGTTTTCAACTGAAGCTTTCTTT
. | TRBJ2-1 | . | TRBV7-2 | CASSYSTDSQFF | TGTGCCAGCAGTTATAGTACAGATTCCCAGTTCTTC
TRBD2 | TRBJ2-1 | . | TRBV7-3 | CASSRDSGSWNEQFF | TGTGCCAGCAGCCGGGATAGCGGGAGTTGGAATGAGCAGTTCTTC
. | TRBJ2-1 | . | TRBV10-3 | CAISPQGNNEQFF | TGTGCCATCAGCCCACAGGGAAACAATGAGCAGTTCTTC
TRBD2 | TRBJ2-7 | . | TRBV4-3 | CASSQDSSGMYEQYF | TGCGCCAGCAGCCAAGATTCTAGCGGAATGTACGAGCAGTACTTC
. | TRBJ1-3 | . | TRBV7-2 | CASSLAGGSGGNTIYF | TGTGCCAGCAGCTTAGCGGGGGGATCGGGGGGAAACACCATATATTTT
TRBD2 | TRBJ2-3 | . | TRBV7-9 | CASTGGRADTQYF | TGTGCCAGTACAGGCGGGAGGGCAGATACGCAGTATTTT
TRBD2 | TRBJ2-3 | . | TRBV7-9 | CASSLISGIGTDTQYF | TGTGCCAGCAGCTTAATTAGCGGGATCGGTACAGATACGCAGTATTTT
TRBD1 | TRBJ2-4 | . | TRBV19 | CASSPLEGQTNIQYF | TGTGCCAGTAGCCCATTAGAGGGACAGACAAACATTCAGTACTTC
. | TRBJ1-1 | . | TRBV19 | CASSISVNTEAFF | TGTGCCAGTAGTATATCTGTGAACACTGAAGCTTTCTTT
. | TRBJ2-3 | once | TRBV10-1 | CASPGRPDSPLTDTQYF | TGCGCCAGCCCCGGGAGACCCGACTCCCCTCTCACAGATACGCAGTATTTT
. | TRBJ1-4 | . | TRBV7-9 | CASSRGQTINEKLFF | TGTGCCAGCAGCCGCGGACAGACGATTAATGAAAAACTGTTTTTT
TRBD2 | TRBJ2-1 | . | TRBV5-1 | CASSRRRGENEQFF | TGCGCCAGCAGCCGTCGTCGGGGGGAGAATGAGCAGTTCTTC
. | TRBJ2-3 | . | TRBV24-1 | CATSFSGTGTQYF | TGTGCCACCAGTTTTTCCGGGACTGGGACGCAGTATTTT